This T cell receptor (beta chain) originates from a study of early T cells in non-severe SARS-CoV-2 infection. Turning to the study itself: Investigators sequenced bulk RNA drawn from unsorted whole blood, and chains remained unpaired. Study-level results: Missing private and CD4 specificities, VDJdb matching favored anti-spike CD8 responses.

The TCR library protocol attached unique molecular identifiers to the individual cDNA molecules. TCRdb analysed the 5' RACE reads with MiXCR anew, one entry per CDR3 protein. This table holds around 58,000 distinct CDR3 sequences, about 16% found once. As concerns this clonotype: Its specificity is not known.

The receptor's source is an adult who was a healthcare worker with PCR-confirmed SARS-CoV-2 infection or an uninfected control (not recorded which). The sample consisted of whole blood, taken at baseline.

The CDR3 DNA follows: TGTGCCAGCTCATTCCCGGGACAGGGTCAGCCCCAGCATTTT. It yields the protein CASSFPGQGQPQHF. The V call is TRBV18, the J call TRBJ1-5; 9 positions agree with TRBD1. This CDR3 spans 14 amino acids. V lost 5 bases, J lost 6 bases, and 5 bases stayed unmatched. Germline assignment: CDR1 KGHSH and CDR2 LQKENI.